Listed below are T cell receptor beta chains from one sample, sequenced in a study of blood T cell repertoires in COVID-19. TCRdb's table, derived via immunoSEQ multiplex PCR, lists solely in-frame clones and lacks some. The profile shows approximately 270,000 clones, roughly 80% of them singletons. Sequencing was carried out using peripheral blood. The receptors were gathered from a person between 65 and 80 years old with COVID-19, enrolled during active disease. Each CDR3 is given with its conserved first and last residue. A D gene is named only where the DNA matches it firmly. Only part of the rows carry a size: once, few, many, or a class if the clone is expanded.

CDR3 protein: CASSFFLSRGGRVNTEAFF; CDR3 DNA: TGTGCCAGCAGCTTTTTCTTGTCGCGGGGGGGTAGGGTGAACACTGAAGCTTTCTTT; V gene: TRBV7-2; J gene: TRBJ1-1; clone size: few; CDR3 length: 19; D gene: -
CDR3 protein: CASSLGDSSYEQYF; CDR3 DNA: TGTGCCAGCAGCTTGGGGGACAGCTCCTACGAGCAGTACTTC; V gene: TRBV5-4; J gene: TRBJ2-7; clone size: -; CDR3 length: 14; D gene: TRBD1
CDR3 protein: CATSRTGYYEQYF; CDR3 DNA: TGTGCCACCTCAAGGACAGGATACTACGAGCAGTACTTC; V gene: TRBV19; J gene: TRBJ2-7; clone size: few; CDR3 length: 13; D gene: TRBD1
CDR3 protein: CASSESRQGGGYTF; CDR3 DNA: TGTGCCAGCAGTGAGTCGCGACAGGGTGGCGGCTACACCTTC; V gene: TRBV2; J gene: TRBJ1-2; clone size: once; CDR3 length: 14; D gene: TRBD1
CDR3 protein: CACRDGGSNQPQHF; CDR3 DNA: TGTGCCTGCCGGGACGGAGGGAGCAATCAGCCCCAGCATTTT; V gene: TRBV2; J gene: TRBJ1-5; clone size: -; CDR3 length: 14; D gene: -
CDR3 protein: CASSNGNGRGRLGSGYTF; CDR3 DNA: TGTGCCAGCAGCAATGGAAACGGCAGGGGGCGCTTAGGGAGCGGCTACACCTTC; V gene: TRBV21-1; J gene: TRBJ1-2; clone size: once; CDR3 length: 18; D gene: -
CDR3 protein: CASSQTQDRLVGGYTF; CDR3 DNA: TGCGCCAGCAGCCAGACTCAGGACAGACTGGTGGGTGGCTACACCTTC; V gene: TRBV4-1; J gene: TRBJ1-2; clone size: once; CDR3 length: 16; D gene: -
CDR3 protein: CASSPRDRGPNQPQHF; CDR3 DNA: TGTGCCAGCAGCCCCCGGGACAGGGGGCCCAATCAGCCCCAGCATTTT; V gene: TRBV7-2; J gene: TRBJ1-5; clone size: -; CDR3 length: 16; D gene: TRBD1
CDR3 protein: CASSPTGGKTKNIQYF; CDR3 DNA: TGTGCCAGCAGCCCGACAGGGGGTAAGACCAAAAACATTCAGTACTTC; V gene: TRBV7-2; J gene: TRBJ2-4; clone size: -; CDR3 length: 16; D gene: TRBD1
CDR3 protein: CASSYGESSYNEQFF; CDR3 DNA: TGCGCCAGCAGCTACGGGGAGAGCTCCTACAATGAGCAGTTCTTC; V gene: TRBV5-1; J gene: TRBJ2-1; clone size: -; CDR3 length: 15; D gene: -
CDR3 protein: CASSLPNRGPNEQFF; CDR3 DNA: TGTGCCAGCAGCCTCCCAAACAGGGGACCTAATGAGCAGTTCTTC; V gene: TRBV13; J gene: TRBJ2-1; clone size: -; CDR3 length: 15; D gene: TRBD1
CDR3 protein: CASRTGLTEAFF; CDR3 DNA: TGTGCCAGTAGGACAGGTTTAACTGAAGCTTTCTTT; V gene: TRBV19; J gene: TRBJ1-1; clone size: -; CDR3 length: 12; D gene: -
CDR3 protein: CASSHDSGSSYGYTF; CDR3 DNA: TGTGCCAGCAGTCACGATTCAGGGTCTAGCTATGGCTACACCTTC; V gene: TRBV27; J gene: TRBJ1-2; clone size: -; CDR3 length: 15; D gene: -
CDR3 protein: CTSPGGGGLDTQYF; CDR3 DNA: TGCACCAGCCCCGGGGGGGGAGGTTTGGATACGCAGTATTTT; V gene: TRBV1; J gene: TRBJ2-3; clone size: -; CDR3 length: 14; D gene: -
CDR3 protein: CASSVTGGNTGELFF; CDR3 DNA: TGTGCCAGCAGCGTGACGGGGGGGAACACCGGGGAGCTGTTTTTT; V gene: TRBV9; J gene: TRBJ2-2; clone size: -; CDR3 length: 15; D gene: TRBD2
CDR3 protein: CASSPPGDTDKSGNTIYF; CDR3 DNA: TGCGCCAGCAGCCCTCCTGGGGACACGGACAAGTCTGGAAACACCATATATTTT; V gene: TRBV5-1; J gene: TRBJ1-3; clone size: -; CDR3 length: 18; D gene: -
CDR3 protein: CASSFGQFVGELFF; CDR3 DNA: TGTGCCAGCAGCTTTGGACAGTTTGTCGGGGAGCTGTTTTTT; V gene: TRBV5-4; J gene: TRBJ2-2; clone size: -; CDR3 length: 14; D gene: -
CDR3 protein: CASSVGSHGNTEAFF; CDR3 DNA: TGTGCCAGCAGCGTAGGCTCCCACGGGAACACTGAAGCTTTCTTT; V gene: TRBV9; J gene: TRBJ1-1; clone size: -; CDR3 length: 15; D gene: -
CDR3 protein: CASSTINDRVNQETQYF; CDR3 DNA: TGTGCCAGCAGTACCATAAACGACAGGGTCAACCAAGAGACCCAGTACTTC; V gene: TRBV27; J gene: TRBJ2-5; clone size: -; CDR3 length: 17; D gene: TRBD1
CDR3 protein: CSASGQGTGWGTQYF; CDR3 DNA: TGCAGTGCTAGTGGGCAGGGCACCGGGTGGGGTACGCAGTATTTT; V gene: TRBV20-1; J gene: TRBJ2-3; clone size: -; CDR3 length: 15; D gene: -
CDR3 protein: CASSASGRTEAFF; CDR3 DNA: TGTGCCAGCAGTGCCTCGGGGAGGACTGAAGCTTTCTTT; V gene: TRBV25-1; J gene: TRBJ1-1; clone size: once; CDR3 length: 13; D gene: -
CDR3 protein: CASSSYPGQGVVGYTF; CDR3 DNA: TGCGCCAGCAGCTCATACCCGGGACAGGGGGTAGTTGGCTACACCTTC; V gene: TRBV5-1; J gene: TRBJ1-2; clone size: -; CDR3 length: 16; D gene: TRBD1
CDR3 protein: CASSPRQSNTEAFF; CDR3 DNA: TGTGCCAGCTCACCTAGACAGTCAAACACTGAAGCTTTCTTT; V gene: TRBV18; J gene: TRBJ1-1; clone size: -; CDR3 length: 14; D gene: -
CDR3 protein: CASSQSKDRHIFNYGYTF; CDR3 DNA: TGTGCCAGCAGCCAATCCAAAGACAGACATATATTTAACTATGGCTACACCTTC; V gene: TRBV16; J gene: TRBJ1-2; clone size: -; CDR3 length: 18; D gene: -
CDR3 protein: CASATGQGLGANYGYTF; CDR3 DNA: TGTGCCAGCGCGACCGGACAGGGGCTTGGAGCTAACTATGGCTACACCTTC; V gene: TRBV27; J gene: TRBJ1-2; clone size: -; CDR3 length: 17; D gene: TRBD1
CDR3 protein: CASSQRQGARAGNTIYF; CDR3 DNA: TGTGCCAGCAGCCAAAGACAGGGAGCTCGGGCTGGAAACACCATATATTTT; V gene: TRBV14; J gene: TRBJ1-3; clone size: -; CDR3 length: 17; D gene: TRBD1
CDR3 protein: CAISEDPGDEAFF; CDR3 DNA: TGTGCCATCAGTGAGGATCCGGGGGATGAAGCTTTCTTT; V gene: TRBV10-3; J gene: TRBJ1-1; clone size: -; CDR3 length: 13; D gene: -
CDR3 protein: CASSHTGADTEAFF; CDR3 DNA: TGTGCCAGTAGTCATACAGGGGCTGACACTGAAGCTTTCTTT; V gene: TRBV19; J gene: TRBJ1-1; clone size: -; CDR3 length: 14; D gene: TRBD1
CDR3 protein: CASSLVGRVNQPQHF; CDR3 DNA: TGTGCCAGCAGCCTGGTCGGCAGGGTCAATCAGCCCCAGCATTTT; V gene: TRBV28; J gene: TRBJ1-5; clone size: -; CDR3 length: 15; D gene: -
CDR3 protein: CASIVAYEQYF; CDR3 DNA: TGTGCCAGCATCGTAGCTTACGAGCAGTACTTC; V gene: TRBV2; J gene: TRBJ2-7; clone size: -; CDR3 length: 11; D gene: -
CDR3 protein: CASSLKGGTEAFF; CDR3 DNA: TGTGCCAGCAGTTTAAAGGGGGGGACTGAAGCTTTCTTT; V gene: TRBV11-3; J gene: TRBJ1-1; clone size: -; CDR3 length: 13; D gene: -
CDR3 protein: CASSMATATDTQYF; CDR3 DNA: TGTGCCAGTAGTATGGCAACAGCCACAGATACGCAGTATTTT; V gene: TRBV19; J gene: TRBJ2-3; clone size: -; CDR3 length: 14; D gene: -